This T cell receptor (beta chain) was sequenced in a study of spatial heterogeneity in lung cancer. This clonotype was observed a few times. Noted time point: sample taken at primary tumor resection. Individual TCR cDNA molecules each bore their own unique molecular identifier. TCRdb re-derived calls from the 5' RACE reads in MiXCR, one entry per CDR3 protein. The repertoire includes approximately 44,000 distinct CDR3 sequences, around 13% of them detected once, and 55% to 70% sits in the top ten. This sample comprised PBMCs, obtained at surgery. The TCR originated in a male donor with early-stage non-small cell lung cancer.

The CDR3 here is CASSLEGTGEETQYF. The CDR3 DNA follows: TGCGCCAGCAGCTTGGAAGGGACAGGGGAAGAGACCCAGTACTTC. The V call is TRBV5-1, the J call TRBJ2-5; 10 bases line up with TRBD1. The CDR3 extends over 15 amino acids. In germline, CDR1 is SGHRS, CDR2 YFSETQ. Losses at the gene ends were 0 bases for V and 3 bases for J; bases not matched to a gene: 2.